The 2 T cell receptor beta chains below come from one sample, sequenced in a study of T-cell memory formation after mild COVID-19. TCRdb reprocessed the 5' RACE reads via MiXCR and lists one record per CDR3 protein. The sample contains around 300,000 distinct CDR3 sequences, roughly 8% of which appear only once. The specimen sequenced was PBMCs or a T cell subset sorted from them (not recorded which). These receptors were collected from a man between 18 and 35 years old who had mild COVID-19 (a few samples of this study predate the infection). Cell type and time point are not known.

The V gene is TRBV3-2, the J gene TRBJ1-2. TRBV3-2 is a pseudogene. This CDR3 contains 14 residues. The CDR3 DNA follows: TGTGCCAGCAGCCAAGATCAGTTGGGATCTGGCTACACCTTC. It encodes CASSQDQLGSGYTF.

This chain links TRBV4-3 with TRBJ1-2; 9 positions agree with TRBD1. CDR1 and CDR2 (germline): LGHNA, YSLEER. The V segment lost 1 base and the J segment 7 bases; nucleotides outside the gene matches: 10. The CDR3 runs to 16 residues. CDR3 sequence reads: CASSQVRGQGMRGYTF. The DNA of the CDR3 is TGCGCCAGCAGCCAAGTCCGGGGACAGGGAATGCGTGGCTACACCTTC.